This is a list of T cell receptor beta chains from one sample in a study of T cells in Graves' hyperthyroidism and ophthalmopathy. TCRdb itself ran the multiplex PCR reads through MiXCR, one entry per CDR3 protein. The sample consists of some 740,000 distinct CDR3 sequences, about 14% of them appearing once. The sequencing sample was made of blood. The receptors here all came from a woman between 18 and 30 years old with Graves' hyperthyroidism. The CDR3 runs from the conserved cysteine through the conserved F or W. The D gene is left open where the match is weak. Only part of the rows carry a size: once, few, many, or a class if the clone is expanded.

D: .; J: TRBJ1-2; V: TRBV7-9; size: .; DNA: TGTGCCAGCAGCCAGGTGGCGGGGGTGGACTATGGCTACACCTTC; CDR3: CASSQVAGVDYGYTF
D: TRBD1; J: TRBJ2-2; V: TRBV12-3/TRBV12-4; size: many; DNA: TGTGCCAGCAGTTTCGAGGGGGCGATCGCCGGGGAGCTGTTTTTT; CDR3: CASSFEGAIAGELFF
D: .; J: TRBJ2-1; V: TRBV6-2/TRBV6-3; size: many; DNA: TGTGCCAGCAGGGAGAAAGACAGATACTTCTCCCCCAACAACAATGAGCAGTTCTTC; CDR3: CASREKDRYFSPNNNEQFF
D: .; J: TRBJ2-5; V: TRBV7-9; size: .; DNA: TGTGCCAGCAGCTTAGCGACAAGAGGGGAGACCCAGTACTTC; CDR3: CASSLATRGETQYF
D: .; J: TRBJ1-2; V: TRBV6-2/TRBV6-3; size: few; DNA: TGTGCCAGCAGTGCTTCCTGGGCAGGGGAAGATGGCTACACCTTC; CDR3: CASSASWAGEDGYTF
D: .; J: TRBJ2-7; V: TRBV5-5; size: .; DNA: TGTGCCAGCAGCCGAGAGTTAATCAGGGGGATAGCGGGCGAGCAGTACTTC; CDR3: CASSRELIRGIAGEQYF
D: TRBD1; J: TRBJ1-4; V: TRBV20-1; size: .; DNA: TGCAGTGCACTCAATACAGGGGAGGGAGAAAAACTGTTTTTT; CDR3: CSALNTGEGEKLFF
D: .; J: TRBJ2-2; V: TRBV6-4; size: few; DNA: TGTGCCAGCAGTGTAGTCTACACCAAGAACACCGGGGAGCTGTTTTTT; CDR3: CASSVVYTKNTGELFF
D: .; J: TRBJ1-3; V: TRBV5-8; size: .; DNA: TGTGCCAACAGCCGGACCTTCAGTTCCCTCTCTGGAAACACCATATATTTT; CDR3: CANSRTFSSLSGNTIYF
D: .; J: TRBJ1-5; V: TRBV30; size: many; DNA: TGTGCCTGGAGTGTTTCCAATCAGCCCCAGCATTTT; CDR3: CAWSVSNQPQHF
D: .; J: TRBJ2-7; V: TRBV5-1; size: few; DNA: TGCGCCAGCAGCTTGATCCCGGGTTCCTCCTACGAGCAGTACTTC; CDR3: CASSLIPGSSYEQYF
D: .; J: TRBJ2-2; V: TRBV11-2; size: few; DNA: TGTGCCTCTAAAAAGGGCAGGGGTGACACCGGGGAGCTGTTTTTT; CDR3: CASKKGRGDTGELFF
D: .; J: TRBJ2-7; V: TRBV7-2; size: many; DNA: TGTGCCAGCAGCTCCGCGAGGCCTGCAGCTCCCGGGGAGCAGTACTTC; CDR3: CASSSARPAAPGEQYF
D: .; J: TRBJ2-5; V: TRBV4-1; size: .; DNA: TGCGCCAGCAGCCCCCGACTAGGTACTCAAGAGACCCAGTACTTC; CDR3: CASSPRLGTQETQYF
D: TRBD1; J: TRBJ1-4; V: TRBV2; size: few; DNA: TGTGCCAGCAGTGGCAGTGGCGGGACAGGGTATGAAAAACTGTTTTTT; CDR3: CASSGSGGTGYEKLFF
D: .; J: TRBJ2-2; V: TRBV20-1; size: few; DNA: TGCAGTGCCCGCGCTCGAGGGTTTAACACCGGGGAGCTGTTTTTT; CDR3: CSARARGFNTGELFF
D: .; J: TRBJ1-1; V: TRBV3-1; size: many; DNA: TGTGCCAGCAGCCCGCAACAGGGAGAGGTGACTGAAGCTTTCTTT; CDR3: CASSPQQGEVTEAFF
D: TRBD2; J: TRBJ2-1; V: TRBV28; size: .; DNA: TGTGCCAGCAGTACTAGCGGACAATCCGCGGGTGAGCAGTTCTTC; CDR3: CASSTSGQSAGEQFF
D: TRBD2; J: TRBJ2-6; V: TRBV27; size: few; DNA: TGTGCCAGCGCATTCTCAGCGGGAGGACCCTGGGGGGCCAACGTCCTGACTTTC; CDR3: CASAFSAGGPWGANVLTF
D: .; J: TRBJ2-7; V: TRBV27; size: few; DNA: TGTGCCAGCAGTAAAAAAGGGGGTATCTACGAGCAGTACTTC; CDR3: CASSKKGGIYEQYF
D: .; J: TRBJ1-5; V: TRBV2; size: .; DNA: TGTGCCAGCAGTGACGATGTTGGTAGCAATCAGCCCCAGCATTTT; CDR3: CASSDDVGSNQPQHF
D: .; J: TRBJ2-2; V: TRBV7-3; size: many; DNA: TGTGCCAGCAGCTTAAACACAAACACCGGGGAGCTGTTTTTT; CDR3: CASSLNTNTGELFF
D: TRBD1; J: TRBJ2-7; V: TRBV7-9; size: few; DNA: TGTGTCAGCAGCCAAGGACAGGGAAGCTCCTACGAGCAGTACTTC; CDR3: CVSSQGQGSSYEQYF
D: TRBD2; J: TRBJ2-1; V: TRBV29-1; size: many; DNA: TGCAGCGTGGGGCTAGCGGGAGCCGGAGAGCAGTTCTTC; CDR3: CSVGLAGAGEQFF
D: TRBD2; J: TRBJ2-3; V: TRBV5-1; size: many; DNA: TGCGCCAGCAGCTTGGGACGCTTAGCGGGAGCTTCGGATACGCAGTATTTT; CDR3: CASSLGRLAGASDTQYF
D: .; J: TRBJ2-5; V: TRBV20-1; size: few; DNA: TGCAGTACACTCCGGGAGAAAGAGACCCAGTACTTC; CDR3: CSTLREKETQYF
D: TRBD1; J: TRBJ2-1; V: TRBV24-1; size: few; DNA: TGTGCCACCAGTGATATCGGGACAGGTAACAATGAGCAGTTCTTC; CDR3: CATSDIGTGNNEQFF
D: .; J: TRBJ2-7; V: TRBV7-6; size: many; DNA: TGTGCCAGCAGCTTCGGAGACCCCTACGAGCAGTACTTC; CDR3: CASSFGDPYEQYF
D: TRBD2; J: TRBJ2-7; V: TRBV20-1; size: many; DNA: TGCAGTGCTAGAGCCCCGGGTAGCGGGCCCTACGAGCAGTACTTC; CDR3: CSARAPGSGPYEQYF
D: .; J: TRBJ2-7; V: TRBV6-2/TRBV6-3; size: many; DNA: TGTGCCAGCAGTAACGGACTCAACCCCGAGCAGTACTTC; CDR3: CASSNGLNPEQYF
D: .; J: TRBJ1-1; V: TRBV3-1; size: many; DNA: TGTGCCAGCAGCCAGCAGTCAGGTAGTGCTGAAGCTTTCTTT; CDR3: CASSQQSGSAEAFF
D: .; J: TRBJ2-3; V: TRBV7-2; size: .; DNA: TGTGCCAGCAGCTCGACTTCAGCTACGCAGTATTTT; CDR3: CASSSTSATQYF
D: .; J: TRBJ2-7; V: TRBV3-1; size: many; DNA: TGTGCCAGCAGCTCCTGGGACTACGAGCAGTACTTC; CDR3: CASSSWDYEQYF
D: .; J: TRBJ1-1; V: TRBV24-1; size: many; DNA: TGTGCCACCAGGGGCAGGGGCCGGAACACTGAAGCTTTCTTT; CDR3: CATRGRGRNTEAFF
D: TRBD2; J: TRBJ2-7; V: TRBV20-1; size: few; DNA: TGCAGTGCCACCGGGACGCCTGGGGTAGCGGGAGGGCCCTCATCCTACGAGCAGTACTTC; CDR3: CSATGTPGVAGGPSSYEQYF
D: TRBD2; J: TRBJ2-1; V: TRBV29-1; size: few; DNA: TGCAGCGCGGGAGGGCGCCTCTACAATGAGCAGTTCTTC; CDR3: CSAGGRLYNEQFF
D: TRBD1; J: TRBJ2-6; V: TRBV10-3; size: .; DNA: TGTGCCATCAGTGAACCGGACAGGGCTGGAGGGGCCAACGTCCTGACTTTC; CDR3: CAISEPDRAGGANVLTF
D: TRBD1; J: TRBJ2-5; V: TRBV20-1; size: many; DNA: TGCAGTGCTAGGTTGGCAGGGGGCGAAGGGACCCAGTACTTC; CDR3: CSARLAGGEGTQYF
D: .; J: TRBJ2-1; V: TRBV11-2; size: many; DNA: TGTGCCGGCAGTCCCGTGCCCTACAATGAGCAGTTCTTC; CDR3: CAGSPVPYNEQFF